The present TCR beta chain was sequenced within a study of graft-versus-host responses after intestinal transplantation. About the study: Anti-thymocyte globulin induction preceded roughly 3 years of tacrolimus and steroid maintenance in all recipients. The study's findings and limits: Detection of GvH clones occurred in recipient marrow, and some had their first appearance in ileum or blood. Early post-transplant HvG declines tracked with peak circulating GvH clone levels. Allograft clonal ratios (graft-versus-host to host-versus-graft) were high in patients who had graft-donor T cell macrochimerism.

Of note for this clone: Its antigen remains unidentified.

TCRdb's copy holds only in-frame clones and misses some; the assay was immunoSEQ multiplex PCR. The data hold over 70,000 clones, with roughly four fifths observed a single time. V lost 3 bases and J 10 bases, leaving 10 bases between the germline ends. The CDR3 extends over 12 amino acids. CDR1 and CDR2 from the germline V gene are SEHNR and FQNEAQ (reference sequence). Here the sequenced sample was unstimulated CD8+ T cells sorted from spleen or lymph node cells, taken before intestinal transplant. V gene TRBV7-9 combines with J gene TRBJ2-1; D might be TRBD2 (5 bases). The source is a human donor who received an intestinal transplant. In DNA, the CDR3 is TGTGCCAGCAGCTTTAGGAGGTTAGAGCAGTTCTTC. It yields the protein CASSFRRLEQFF.